This T cell receptor (beta chain) is drawn from a study of blood T cell repertoires in COVID-19. At the level of the study: Sample material is recorded as cDNA or gDNA derived from T cells, B-cell-depleted T cells, or PBMCs.

Produced via immunoSEQ multiplex PCR; TCRdb's table is partial and in-frame only. The profile covers 100,000 to 150,000 clones, with 84% appearing a single time and under 15% taken by the ten largest. The germline V gene encodes CDR1 MGHDK and CDR2 SYGVNS. The CDR3 runs to 14 residues. V was pared by 1 base and J by 5 bases, with 11 bases between. Sequences were obtained from peripheral blood. This TCR was recovered from a woman between 25 and 40 years old who had recovered from COVID-19. The V call is TRBV25-1, the J call TRBJ1-2; TRBD1 is a possible D gene (5 bases). The CDR3 spells CASSELGAVYGYTF. CDR3 nucleotides: TGTGCCAGCAGTGAATTAGGGGCAGTTTATGGCTACACCTTC.